A single TCR beta chain is shown here with its context. The antigen is undetermined. Method: immunoSEQ multiplex PCR; TCRdb's copy keeps in-frame clones and lacks some. The sample has about 120,000 clones; roughly 87% are singletons. The record originates from a study of T cell responses to AZD1222 COVID-19 vaccine. Study-wide points: A rise in Spike-specific TCR breadth and depth followed two AZD1222 doses. Repertoires were sampled only after the peak T cell response.

In germline, CDR1 is MNHEY, CDR2 SVGAGI. V shed 4 bases, J shed 8 bases, and the junction held 11 bases outside the gene matches. This CDR3 is built from 15 residues. The TCR originated in an adult in good health. V gene TRBV6-5 combines with J gene TRBJ2-1, with 7 bases matching TRBD2. The material was peripheral blood, obtained on day 0 of AZD1222 vaccination. CDR3 sequence reads: CASSFGLESTHEQFF. CDR3 nucleotide sequence: TGTGCCAGCAGTTTCGGACTAGAGTCGACTCATGAGCAGTTCTTC.